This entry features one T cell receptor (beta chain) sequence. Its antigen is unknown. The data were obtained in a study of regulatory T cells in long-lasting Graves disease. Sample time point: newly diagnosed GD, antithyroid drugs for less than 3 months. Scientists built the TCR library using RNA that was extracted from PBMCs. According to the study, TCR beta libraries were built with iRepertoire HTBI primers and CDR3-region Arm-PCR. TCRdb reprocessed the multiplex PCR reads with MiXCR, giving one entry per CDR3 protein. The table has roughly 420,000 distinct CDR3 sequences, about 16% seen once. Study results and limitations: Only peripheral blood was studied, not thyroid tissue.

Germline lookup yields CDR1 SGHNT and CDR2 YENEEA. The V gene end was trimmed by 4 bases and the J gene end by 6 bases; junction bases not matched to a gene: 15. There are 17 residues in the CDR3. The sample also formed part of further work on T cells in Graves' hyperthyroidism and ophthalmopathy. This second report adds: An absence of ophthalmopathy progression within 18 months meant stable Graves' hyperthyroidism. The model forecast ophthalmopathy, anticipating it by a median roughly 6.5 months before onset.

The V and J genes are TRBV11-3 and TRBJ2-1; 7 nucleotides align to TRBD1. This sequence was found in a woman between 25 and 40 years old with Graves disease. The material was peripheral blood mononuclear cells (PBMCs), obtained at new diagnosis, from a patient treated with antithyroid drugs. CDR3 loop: CASSSRPRQGDGNEQFF. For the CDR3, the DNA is TGTGCCAGCAGCTCGAGGCCCCGACAGGGCGACGGCAATGAGCAGTTCTTC. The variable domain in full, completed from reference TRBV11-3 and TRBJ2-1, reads EAGVVQSPRYKIIEKKQPVAFWCNPISGHNTLYWYLQNLGQGPELLIRYENEEAVDDSQLPKDRFSAERLKGVDSTLKIQPAELGDSAVYLCASSSRPRQGDGNEQFFGPGTRLTVL.